Each of the 27 T cell receptor beta chains below was sequenced from the same sample in a study of T cell responses to AZD1222 COVID-19 vaccine. Measured with immunoSEQ multiplex PCR; TCRdb has only the in-frame clones, and not every one. Of roughly 170,000 clones in the sample, 80% to 90% were seen once. Sequencing used peripheral blood, obtained on day 0 of AZD1222 vaccination. The receptor set was obtained from an adult in good health.

As concerns this clone: Other nucleotide sequences from this sample produce the same CDR3. The J gene is TRBJ1-1, the V gene TRBV27; 7 bases line up with TRBD1. In germline, CDR1 is MNHEY, CDR2 SMNVEV (reference sequence). This CDR3 contains 15 residues. The trim removed 0 bases at V and 1 base at J, leaving 2 bases unmatched. This CDR3 reads CASSLSGTANTEAFF. CDR3 bases: TGTGCCAGCAGTTTATCTGGGACAGCGAACACTGAAGCTTTCTTT.

This clone was picked up one time. The chain combines TRBV4-2 with TRBJ1-4; 7 nucleotides line up with TRBD1. The CDR3 loop spans 15 amino acids. V trimming: 6 bases; J trimming: 7 bases; junction bases outside the gene matches: 11. The V gene's germline CDR1 is LGHNA and CDR2 YNFKEQ. The CDR3 DNA follows: TGTGCCAGCAGTCCCGAGAGACAGGGTGGTGAAAAACTGTTTTTT. Residues: CASSPERQGGEKLFF.

The rearrangement joins TRBV23-1 to TRBJ1-1; weak D call: TRBD1 (5 bases). TRBV23-1 belongs to the ORF category, with a function that is uncertain. V lost 4 bases, J lost 2 bases, and 14 bases lay in between. There are 15 residues in the CDR3. CDR3 residues: CASSRWGERNTEAFF. For the CDR3, the DNA is TGCGCCAGCAGTCGCTGGGGGGAAAGAAACACTGAAGCTTTCTTT.

V usage is TRBV2 and J usage is TRBJ1-2; tentative D call: TRBD1 (5 bases). The CDR3 loop spans 15 amino acids. Deletions cut 0 bases from V and 2 bases from J, with 10 bases between. From germline, CDR1 is SNHLY and CDR2 FYNNEI. This chain's CDR3 is CASSEARQYNYGYTF. The CDR3 DNA follows: TGTGCCAGCAGTGAAGCGAGACAGTACAACTATGGCTACACCTTC.

The CDR3 reads CASSITGVGDQPQHF. For the CDR3, the DNA is TGTGCCAGCAGCATTACAGGGGTAGGGGATCAGCCCCAGCATTTT. The chain employs TRBV2 and TRBJ1-5; 7 bases match TRBD1. With V trimmed by 6 bases and J by 5 bases, 10 bases remained unmatched. There are 15 residues in the CDR3. Per the germline V gene, CDR1 is SNHLY and CDR2 is FYNNEI.

The gene calls are TRBV6-2 or TRBV6-3 and TRBJ1-6; D is unclear. CDR3 size: 17 residues. V lost 0 bases, J lost 9 bases, and 18 bases lay in between. Germline loops: CDR1 MNHEY, CDR2 SVGEGT. The CDR3 sequence is CASSYSRRLLAPSPLHF. CDR3 bases: TGTGCCAGCAGTTACTCGAGGCGGCTTTTGGCCCCTTCACCCCTCCACTTT.

The V and J genes are TRBV18 and TRBJ2-3, with 8 bases identical to TRBD1. This CDR3 region has 14 residues. Germline CDR1 and CDR2: KGHSH and LQKENI. J was trimmed by 6 bases and V by 6 bases; bases with no gene match: 8. The CDR3 region has the DNA TGTGCCAGCTCCCTCATGCAGGGGGCGGATACGCAGTATTTT. This gives the protein CASSLMQGADTQYF.

The chain combines TRBV5-4 with TRBJ2-7; D gene ambiguous. V gave up 0 bases and J gave up 4 bases, with 2 bases separating them. The length of the CDR3 is 11 residues. The germline V gene encodes CDR1 SGHNT and CDR2 YYREEE (reference sequence). The CDR3 protein is CASSLDYEQYF. CDR3 bases: TGTGCCAGCAGCTTGGATTACGAGCAGTACTTC.

This chain links TRBV10-1 with TRBJ2-5; TRBD2 is a possible D gene (7 bases). This CDR3 region has 13 residues. Trimming left V 5 bases short and J 4 bases short, with 11 bases between. Per germline, CDR1 WNHNN and CDR2 SYGVQD (reference sequence). Here the CDR3 reads CASSRGAGETQYF. CDR3 nucleotides: TGCGCCAGCAGTCGGGGGGCGGGAGAGACCCAGTACTTC.

The chain employs TRBV10-3 and TRBJ1-1, with 8 bases fitting TRBD1. V trimming: 3 bases; J trimming: 1 base; junction bases outside the gene matches: 1. The CDR3 length is 14 residues. The germline V gene encodes CDR1 ENHRY and CDR2 SYGVKD. The CDR3 loop is CAISDRGPNTEAFF. The CDR3 bases are TGTGCCATCAGTGACAGGGGGCCGAACACTGAAGCTTTCTTT.

This chain connects TRBV19 to TRBJ2-2, with D perhaps TRBD2 (5 bases). The CDR3 runs 18 residues. V lost 6 bases and J lost 1, with 21 bases in between. CDR1 and CDR2 from the germline V gene are LNHDA and SQIVND (reference sequence). For the CDR3, the DNA is TGTGCCAGTAGGGGAAACTTAGGTGGAGGAAAGAACACCGGGGAGCTGTTTTTT. Encoded protein: CASRGNLGGGKNTGELFF.

V is TRBV21-1 and J is TRBJ2-5; TRBD1, the D gene given by the table, was not confirmed from the DNA. TRBV21-1 is a recognized pseudogene. The CDR3 covers 12 residues. The CDR3 nucleotides read TGTGCCAGCAGCAAAACAAAAGAGACCCAGTACTTC. It is translated as CASSKTKETQYF.

The chain carries TRBV5-1 and TRBJ2-3, with 8 bases fitting TRBD2. The junction had 10 bases not matched to a gene; V was cut back by 4 bases and J by 3 bases. Looked up from germline, CDR1 is SGHRS and CDR2 is YFSETQ. The CDR3 length is 16 residues. CDR3 bases: TGCGCCAGCAGCCTACCCGGGACTAGAGTAACAGATACGCAGTATTTT. Its protein is CASSLPGTRVTDTQYF.

This chain links TRBV3-1 (or the pseudogene TRBV3-2) with TRBJ2-6; D not certain. The CDR3 has 18 residues. With 0 bases removed from V and 0 bases from J, the gap between germline ends came to 12 bases. Germline CDR1 and CDR2: LGHDT and YNNKEL (reference sequence). In DNA form, the CDR3 reads TGTGCCAGCAGCCAAGATCTCCCAAAGGGCTCTGGGGCCAACGTCCTGACTTTC. Residues: CASSQDLPKGSGANVLTF.

This chain links TRBV27 with TRBJ2-1; D uncertain. V was cut by 0 bases and J by 0 bases, with 6 bases left in between. This CDR3 region has 15 residues. CDR1 MNHEY and CDR2 SMNVEV come from the germline V gene (reference sequence). The CDR3, as DNA: TGTGCCAGCAGTTTATCGGCGAGCTCCTACAATGAGCAGTTCTTC. Residues: CASSLSASSYNEQFF.

Comment on this clone: The same CDR3 is also encoded by other DNA sequences in this sample. The chain employs TRBV6-4 and TRBJ1-1; 8 bases line up with TRBD1. The CDR3 spans 14 residues. V lost 8 bases and J lost 1; bases outside the gene matches: 6. The V gene's germline CDR1 is MRHNA and CDR2 SNTAGT. The CDR3 sequence: CASRRGTGNTEAFF. The CDR3 coding sequence is TGTGCCAGCCGGCGAGGGACAGGGAACACTGAAGCTTTCTTT.

J is TRBJ1-6 and V is TRBV12-3 or TRBV12-4; D is uncertain. The CDR3 runs to 12 residues. V lost 2 bases and J lost 9, with 5 bases in between. As DNA, the CDR3 is TGTGCCAGCAGTTTATGGAGTTCACCCCTCCACTTT. This codes for CASSLWSSPLHF.

The chain is built from TRBV5-3 and TRBJ1-5; D call uncertain. TRBV5-3 is flagged as an ORF with uncertain function. The V gene lost 1 base and the J gene lost 8 bases, with 13 bases spanning the gap. This CDR3 has 14 amino acids. The CDR3 DNA reads TGTGCCAGAAGCTTGAATGCGGGAAGGGAGCCCCAGCATTTT. The encoded protein is CARSLNAGREPQHF.

The J gene is TRBJ1-1, the V gene TRBV28; TRBD1 is a possible D gene (6 bases). Germline CDR1 is MDHEN and CDR2 is SYDVKM. This CDR3 has 11 residues. V dropped 8 bases and J dropped 7 bases, with 11 bases sitting between them. The CDR3 region has the DNA TGTGCCAGCTCTCTAGGGGGTGAAGCTTTCTTT. Its translation: CASSLGGEAFF.

The chain recombines TRBV6-1 with TRBJ1-2, with D possibly TRBD1 on 5 matching bases. Germline values: CDR1 MNHNS, CDR2 SASEGT. Between the trimmed V and J ends, which lost 3 bases and 5 bases, there was a span of 16 bases. The CDR3 covers 15 residues. The CDR3 is CASSEGLFGGYGYTF. The CDR3 DNA follows: TGTGCCAGCAGTGAGGGCCTTTTTGGGGGTTATGGCTACACCTTC.

The chain links TRBV28 to TRBJ2-2; D is perhaps TRBD1 or TRBD2 (5 bases each). V lost 4 bases and J 1 base, leaving 19 bases between the germline ends. The CDR3 runs to 18 residues. Germline V gene lookup returns CDR1 MDHEN and CDR2 SYDVKM. The chain's CDR3 is CASSSPGVGVQNTGELFF. The CDR3 DNA follows: TGTGCCAGCAGTTCCCCCGGGGTAGGGGTCCAGAACACCGGGGAGCTGTTTTTT.

The rearrangement uses TRBV7-8 and TRBJ1-5, with TRBD1 identical over 8 bases. Germline CDR1 SGHVS, CDR2 FQNEAQ. The V gene end was trimmed by 7 bases and the J gene end by 4 bases; junction bases not matched to a gene: 9. The CDR3 runs to 15 residues. The CDR3 here is CASISGGSLNQPQHF. The CDR3 DNA sequence: TGTGCCAGCATCTCAGGGGGCTCACTTAATCAGCCCCAGCATTTT.

The chain links TRBV28 to TRBJ2-5, with D unclear. Germline V lookup: CDR1 MDHEN, CDR2 SYDVKM. The V end was cut by 6 bases, the J end by 5 bases, with 13 bases between. This CDR3 spans 13 amino acids. The CDR3 region is CASSLLTSETQYF. CDR3 bases: TGTGCCAGCAGCCTCCTGACGTCCGAGACCCAGTACTTC.

The chain is built from TRBV12-5 and TRBJ1-3; tentative D call: TRBD1 (6 bases). Germline-derived CDR1 and CDR2 are LGHNT and FRNRAP. CDR3 size: 15 residues. V was clipped by 1 base and J by 4 bases, with 11 bases between them. The CDR3 protein is CASGLAGTLGNTIYF. For the CDR3, the DNA is TGTGCTAGTGGTTTGGCGGGGACACTGGGAAACACCATATATTTT. The whole variable domain, filled in from reference TRBV12-5 and TRBJ1-3, reads DARVTQTPRHKVTEMGQEVTMRCQPILGHNTVFWYRQTMMQGLELLAYFRNRAPLDDSGMPKDRFSAEMPDATLATLKIQPSEPRDSAVYFCASGLAGTLGNTIYFGEGSWLTVV.

This clone has more than one count but fewer than ten. The chain carries TRBV15 and TRBJ1-1; no clear D gene. Trimming stripped 0 bases from V and 7 bases from J, with 12 bases between. The CDR3 sequence is 14 residues long. Germline V lookup: CDR1 LNHNV, CDR2 YYDKDF (reference sequence). CDR3 bases: TGTGCCACCAGCAGAGATCGGCGACCCGATGAAGCTTTCTTT. This gives the protein CATSRDRRPDEAFF.

This clone has only a few counts. The rearrangement links TRBV19 to TRBJ2-2; a possible D gene is TRBD2 (7 bases). Germline V CDR1 and CDR2: LNHDA, SQIVND (reference sequence). Trimming pared 7 bases from V and 6 bases from J, leaving 18 bases between. The CDR3 is 15 residues long. CDR3 DNA: TGTGCCAGTAAAGAGGGGGGGAGCTACGCCGGGGAGCTGTTTTTT. Protein: CASKEGGSYAGELFF.

This clone was detected only once. The chain combines TRBV6-5 with TRBJ1-4; D possibly corresponds to TRBD1 (5 bases). The CDR3 totals 14 residues. Per germline, CDR1 MNHEY and CDR2 SVGAGI. The V end was cut by 6 bases, the J end by 3 bases, with 11 bases between. The CDR3 region is CASRSFRANEKLFF. The CDR3 DNA reads TGTGCCAGCAGGTCGTTCAGGGCTAATGAAAAACTGTTTTTT.